This is a list of T cell receptor beta chains from one sample in a study of radiotherapy plus CTLA-4 blockade in lung cancer. TCRdb's copy holds only in-frame clones and misses some; the assay was immunoSEQ multiplex PCR. The sample yields some 40,000 clones, approximately 77% seen once. Sequencing used peripheral blood, obtained from a patient treated with radiotherapy plus ipilimumab. Receptors were obtained from a human donor with non-small cell lung cancer whose response to radiotherapy plus ipilimumab could not be evaluated. The CDR3 runs from the conserved cysteine through the conserved F or W. A D gene is named only where the DNA matches it firmly. Some rows mark clone size as missing; the rest say once, few, many or name a class of expanded clone.

J gene | clone size | V gene | D gene | CDR3 DNA | CDR3 protein
TRBJ2-5 | NA | TRBV2 | TRBD1 | TGTGCCAGCCAAAGTCGTCCGGGACAGGAGATCGGGCAAGAGACCCAGTACTTC | CASQSRPGQEIGQETQYF
TRBJ1-2 | NA | TRBV15 | NA | TGTGCCACCAGCAGTTCAGGGGACTATGGCTACACCTTC | CATSSSGDYGYTF
TRBJ2-7 | NA | TRBV7-2 | TRBD2 | TGTGCCAGCAGCCGAACTAGCGACCTGGTGAACGAGCAGTACTTC | CASSRTSDLVNEQYF
TRBJ1-1 | NA | TRBV5-4 | NA | TGTGCCAGCAGCTTGATGGCCCAGCGGGCTTTCTTT | CASSLMAQRAFF
TRBJ2-1 | NA | TRBV7-9 | TRBD2 | TGTGCCAGCAGCTTAGCCCTTAGCGGGACATCCTACAATGAGCAGTTCTTC | CASSLALSGTSYNEQFF
TRBJ2-7 | few | TRBV5-5 | TRBD1 | TGTGCCAGCAGCTGGGGACAGGGTTCCTACGAGCAGTACTTC | CASSWGQGSYEQYF
TRBJ2-1 | NA | TRBV28 | TRBD2 | TGTGCCAGCAGTTTATGGGGACTAGCCACCAAAGCGCAGGGCAATGAGCAGTTCTTC | CASSLWGLATKAQGNEQFF
TRBJ1-1 | NA | TRBV5-1 | NA | TGCGCCAGCAGCCCCTTACAGGGCTACACTGAAGCTTTCTTT | CASSPLQGYTEAFF
TRBJ1-2 | NA | TRBV9 | NA | TGTGCCAGCACCCCGACGGGTAACTATGGCTACACCTTC | CASTPTGNYGYTF
TRBJ2-5 | NA | TRBV6-5 | TRBD2 | TGTGCCAGCAGGCGGAGCTTAGCGGGAGAGACCCAGTACTTC | CASRRSLAGETQYF
TRBJ1-6 | NA | TRBV7-8 | TRBD1 | TGTGCCAGCAGCACGACGGACAGGAATTCACCCCTCCACTTT | CASSTTDRNSPLHF
TRBJ1-2 | NA | TRBV19 | TRBD1 | TGTGCCAGTAGGAGGTGGGACAGCATTTATGGCTACACCTTC | CASRRWDSIYGYTF
TRBJ1-6 | NA | TRBV5-6 | TRBD1 | TGTGCCAGCAGCTCGGGACAGGGGACCTCAAATTCACCCCTCCACTTT | CASSSGQGTSNSPLHF
TRBJ2-1 | NA | TRBV4-3 | TRBD2 | TGCGCCAGCAGCCAAGATGGGACTAGCGGATTCAATGAGCAGTTCTTC | CASSQDGTSGFNEQFF
TRBJ1-2 | NA | TRBV10-3 | TRBD1 | TGTGCCATCAGGGGACAGGCTCATGGCTACACCTTC | CAIRGQAHGYTF
TRBJ2-7 | once | TRBV4-2 | NA | TGTGCCAGCAGCCAAGATCTACAGCCGAGCTCCTACGAGCAGTACTTC | CASSQDLQPSSYEQYF
TRBJ2-5 | once | TRBV6-1 | TRBD2 | TGTGCCAGCAGTGAACGCGGGAGCGGCCAAGAGACCCAGTACTTC | CASSERGSGQETQYF
TRBJ2-7 | NA | TRBV27 | TRBD2 | TGTGCCAGCAGTCGGGGGGTCAGGACCTACGAGCAGTACTTC | CASSRGVRTYEQYF
TRBJ2-3 | NA | TRBV7-2 | NA | TGTGCCAGCAGCTTAGGGGGGGGCCCTAGCACAGATACGCAGTATTTT | CASSLGGGPSTDTQYF
TRBJ1-3 | NA | TRBV5-1 | TRBD1 | TGCGCCAGCAGCATTCAACAGGGGGCCGGAAACACCATATATTTT | CASSIQQGAGNTIYF
TRBJ2-3 | NA | TRBV6-5 | TRBD2 | TGTGCCAGCAGTTACCCCGCGGGGGGTACAGATACGCAGTATTTT | CASSYPAGGTDTQYF
TRBJ2-4 | NA | TRBV27 | TRBD1 | TGTGCCAGCATGATGGGACAGGGAAACATTCAGTACTTC | CASMMGQGNIQYF
TRBJ2-3 | NA | TRBV5-4 | NA | TGTGCCAGCAGTCGTTCCGCCGGGGAGTCTGATACGCAGTATTTT | CASSRSAGESDTQYF
TRBJ2-1 | NA | TRBV7-6 | TRBD2 | TGTGCCAGCAGCTCACAGGGGACTAGCGGCTACAATGAGCAGTTCTTC | CASSSQGTSGYNEQFF
TRBJ2-5 | NA | TRBV5-1 | TRBD1 | TGCGCCAGCAGCTTGGAAGGGACAGGAGAGACCCAGTACTTC | CASSLEGTGETQYF
TRBJ2-1 | NA | TRBV7-7 | NA | TGTGCCAGCAGCTTAGTAGCAGGGGATTTATACAATGAGCAGTTCTTC | CASSLVAGDLYNEQFF
TRBJ1-4 | few | TRBV13 | NA | TGTGCCAGCAGCTTTGGGGCGCGGAATGAAAAACTGTTTTTT | CASSFGARNEKLFF
TRBJ2-3 | NA | TRBV5-6 | NA | TGTGCCAGCAGCTTAAAAGCGGGCGCAGATACGCAGTATTTT | CASSLKAGADTQYF
TRBJ2-3 | NA | TRBV5-1 | TRBD2 | TGCGCCAGCAGTGGCAGGGGACTAGCGGGAGAGACGCCAGATACGCAGTATTTT | CASSGRGLAGETPDTQYF
TRBJ2-7 | NA | TRBV6-1 | NA | TGTGCCAGCGTGACAGCTGGACCCTTCGAGCAGTACTTC | CASVTAGPFEQYF
TRBJ2-1 | few | TRBV27 | TRBD2 | TGTGCCAGCAGGCCCATCAGCGGGAGTCATGAGCAGTTCTTC | CASRPISGSHEQFF
TRBJ2-7 | NA | TRBV18 | TRBD2 | TGTGCCAGCTCACCGGGCGGGGGGGCCGTGTACGAGCAGTACTTC | CASSPGGGAVYEQYF
TRBJ2-1 | NA | TRBV2 | TRBD1 | TGTGCCAGCAGTGAAATGACAGGGGGGGGGAATGAGCAGTTCTTC | CASSEMTGGGNEQFF
TRBJ2-5 | NA | TRBV5-4 | NA | TGTGCCAGCAGCCGTCGGCCTCGCGGCGAGGAAGACCAGTACTTC | CASSRRPRGEEDQYF
TRBJ2-7 | NA | TRBV30 | NA | TGTGCCTGGGCCCAGGGAAGGCCCTACGAGCAGTACTTC | CAWAQGRPYEQYF
TRBJ1-5 | NA | TRBV14 | NA | TGTGCCAGCAGCCAAGGACTCAATCAGCCCCAGCATTTT | CASSQGLNQPQHF
TRBJ2-1 | NA | TRBV9 | TRBD1 | TGTGCCAGCAGCGTAACAGGGGGTAGCTACAATGAGCAGTTCTTC | CASSVTGGSYNEQFF